The clone carrying this TCR beta chain was picked up a small number of times. Using immunoSEQ multiplex PCR, the repertoire was profiled, and TCRdb retains in-frame clones only, with some absent. The repertoire includes roughly 4,900 clones, about 30% of them detected once, and approximately 5% sits in the top ten. This specimen comes from a study of graft-versus-host responses after intestinal transplantation. The V segment lost 4 bases and the J segment 8 bases; nucleotides outside the gene matches: 15. The CDR3 extends over 16 amino acids. Germline V gene sequence: CDR1 MGHRA, CDR2 YSYEKL. The TCR sequence derives from a human patient who received an intestinal transplant. The input for sequencing was alloreactive CD4+ T cells from a mixed lymphocyte reaction culture, taken before intestinal transplant. Subset here: CFSE-low proliferating T cells sorted from approximately six-day pre-transplant mixed lymphocyte reaction (GvH or HvG direction). The chain has TRBV4-1 and TRBJ1-2, with 8 bases matching TRBD1. The CDR3 protein is CASSPLWTGLPGGYTF. In DNA, the CDR3 is TGCGCCAGCAGCCCACTCTGGACAGGGCTTCCCGGGGGCTACACCTTC.